These 26 T cell receptor beta chains came from one sample sequenced in a study of cytomegalovirus exposure and HLA in healthy donors. Assay used: immunoSEQ multiplex PCR; TCRdb lists only in-frame clones, some missing. This sample has approximately 260,000 clones, with 80% to 90% found just once. Sequencing used PBMCs. These receptors all come from a woman between 18 and 29 years old in good health and CMV-seronegative.

V usage is TRBV19 and J usage is TRBJ2-1; 11 bases are a match to TRBD2. Germline V gene sequence: CDR1 LNHDA, CDR2 SQIVND (reference sequence). The junction had 9 bases not matched to a gene; V was cut back by 3 bases and J by 14 bases. The CDR3 totals 14 residues. The DNA of the CDR3 is TGTGCCAGTAGTATCCCCGCGGCTAGCGGGAGGAAGTTCTTC. Translated: CASSIPAASGRKFF.

The chain recombines TRBV27 with TRBJ2-5, with 10 bases that match TRBD2. Germline-derived CDR1 and CDR2 are MNHEY and SMNVEV (reference sequence). The CDR3 consists of 16 residues. Germline trimming cut 5 bases from V and 1 base from J; bases unmatched to any gene: 7. CDR3 residues: CASSIGLAVTQETQYF. The CDR3 nucleotides read TGTGCCAGCAGTATCGGACTAGCGGTAACCCAAGAGACCCAGTACTTC.

The rearrangement joins TRBV9 to TRBJ2-3, with D possibly being TRBD2 (5 bases). The CDR3 has 12 residues. Per germline, CDR1 SGDLS and CDR2 YYNGEE. V was cut by 5 bases and J by 5 bases, with 9 bases left in between. The CDR3 protein is CASSFTRDTQYF. CDR3 DNA: TGTGCCAGCAGTTTTACTAGAGATACGCAGTATTTT.

This clone was seen a few times. The genes are TRBV18 and TRBJ2-1; 7 bases map to TRBD1. Germline values: CDR1 KGHSH, CDR2 LQKENI. There are 13 residues in the CDR3. V gave up 3 bases and J gave up 10 bases; unmatched junction bases: 6. CDR3 protein: CASSPGQSGEQFF. CDR3 nucleotide sequence: TGTGCCAGCTCACCGGGACAGTCCGGGGAGCAGTTCTTC.

The V call is TRBV5-1, the J call TRBJ2-2; perhaps TRBD2 as D (5 bases). The CDR3 is made up of 16 amino acids. From germline, CDR1 is SGHRS and CDR2 YFSETQ. Trimming stripped 3 bases from V and 5 bases from J, with 17 bases between. Written as DNA, the CDR3 is TGCGCCAGCAGCTCCTTGCCAGGACTCCAAACCGGGGAGCTGTTTTTT. It specifies CASSSLPGLQTGELFF. Full variable domain (remainder filled in from reference TRBV5-1 and TRBJ2-2): KAGVTQTPRYLIKTRGQQVTLSCSPISGHRSVSWYQQTPGQGLQFLFEYFSETQRNKGNFPGRFSGRQFSNSRSEMNVSTLELGDSALYLCASSSLPGLQTGELFFGEGSRLTVL.

The rearrangement links TRBV7-2 to TRBJ2-1; 11 positions match TRBD2. Germline assignment: CDR1 SGHTA and CDR2 FQGNSA. Unmatched junction bases numbered 5, after V lost 3 bases and J lost 4 bases. The CDR3 loop spans 16 amino acids. The CDR3 reads CASSLGGTSGYNEQFF. CDR3 nucleotide sequence: TGTGCCAGCAGCTTGGGGGGGACTAGCGGTTACAATGAGCAGTTCTTC.

The V and J genes are TRBV5-6 and TRBJ2-5; 7 nucleotides agree with TRBD2. The CDR3 has 14 amino acids. Trimming removed 0 bases from V and 5 bases from J; junction bases left unmatched: 4. The germline CDR1 and CDR2 sequences are SGHDT and YYEEEE. The CDR3 loop is CASSLARREETQYF. For the CDR3, the DNA is TGTGCCAGCAGCTTGGCACGGCGGGAGGAGACCCAGTACTTC. The full variable domain, rest sourced from reference TRBV5-6 and TRBJ2-5, is DAGVTQSPTHLIKTRGQQVTLRCSPKSGHDTVSWYQQALGQGPQFIFQYYEEEERQRGNFPDRFSGHQFPNYSSELNVNALLLGDSALYLCASSLARREETQYFGPGTRLLVL.

The chain carries TRBV7-2 and TRBJ1-2; 10 nucleotides agree with TRBD1. The ends lost 4 bases at V and 4 bases at J; junction bases unmatched: 3. Germline V gene sequence: CDR1 SGHTA, CDR2 FQGNSA. This CDR3 has 14 amino acids. This chain's CDR3 is CASSSGQGGYGYTF. The CDR3, as DNA: TGTGCCAGCAGCTCCGGACAGGGGGGCTATGGCTACACCTTC.

The chain is built from TRBV5-4 and TRBJ1-4; no reliable D call. The CDR3 loop spans 15 amino acids. V shed 4 bases and J shed 8 bases, with 18 bases lying between them. Germline V gene lookup returns CDR1 SGHNT and CDR2 YYREEE (reference sequence). The CDR3 spells CASSLQSREGEKLFF. The CDR3 DNA sequence: TGTGCCAGCAGCCTACAGTCGAGGGAGGGCGAAAAACTGTTTTTT.

The chain combines TRBV6-5 with TRBJ2-5; 10 bases agree with TRBD1. This CDR3 region has 15 residues. From germline, CDR1 is MNHEY and CDR2 SVGAGI. With 2 bases clipped from V and 5 bases from J, the junction kept 5 bases outside the gene matches. The CDR3 bases are TGTGCCAGCAGTTACCTGACAGGGGGCCGTGAGACCCAGTACTTC. Protein product: CASSYLTGGRETQYF.

The chain uses TRBV19 and TRBJ1-6; 7 positions match TRBD1. This CDR3 contains 15 residues. Germline assignment: CDR1 LNHDA and CDR2 SQIVND (reference sequence). Trimming at V came to 3 bases and at J to 11 bases, leaving 10 bases not matched to a gene. This CDR3 is CASSIRGGDLPPLHF. The DNA of the CDR3 is TGTGCCAGTAGTATTCGAGGGGGCGACCTTCCACCCCTCCACTTT.

This clone is a singleton in its sample. This chain joins TRBV19 and TRBJ2-4; tentative D call: TRBD2 (6 bases). V was clipped by 4 bases and J by 2 bases, with 24 bases between them. Germline V gene lookup returns CDR1 LNHDA and CDR2 SQIVND (reference sequence). This CDR3 comprises 19 residues. The CDR3 DNA is TGTGCCAGTAGTAATCCGGGCGGGATAAGACTGGGATCCAAAAACATTCAGTACTTC. Translated: CASSNPGGIRLGSKNIQYF.

The rearrangement uses TRBV4-3 and TRBJ2-1, with 8 bases lining up with TRBD2. Germline V gene data show CDR1 as LGHNA and CDR2 as YSLEER. Losses at the gene ends were 3 bases for V and 0 bases for J; bases not matched to a gene: 7. The CDR3 spans 17 residues. CDR3 in amino acids: CASSHPKRGNSYNEQFF. Here the CDR3 DNA reads TGCGCCAGCAGCCACCCAAAGCGGGGGAACTCCTACAATGAGCAGTTCTTC.

V usage is TRBV6-1 and J usage is TRBJ2-7; 7 bases agree with TRBD1. J was trimmed by 1 base and V by 6 bases; bases with no gene match: 9. The CDR3 consists of 15 residues. Per germline, CDR1 MNHNS and CDR2 SASEGT. The CDR3 loop reads CASSVVGQRSYEQYF. The CDR3 coding sequence is TGTGCCAGCAGCGTCGTGGGACAGCGTTCCTACGAGCAGTACTTC.

The V gene is TRBV6-5, the J gene TRBJ2-7, with 8 nucleotides matching TRBD1. The germline V gene encodes CDR1 MNHEY and CDR2 SVGAGI. The CDR3 is 15 amino acids. Unmatched junction bases numbered 6, after V lost 5 bases and J lost 0 bases. CDR3 sequence reads: CASSKDRVNSYEQYF. In DNA, the CDR3 is TGTGCCAGCAGTAAGGACAGGGTCAACTCCTACGAGCAGTACTTC.

The rearrangement links TRBV4-1 to TRBJ2-1; 12 nucleotides match TRBD1. The CDR3 spans 16 residues. Germline V CDR1 and CDR2: MGHRA, YSYEKL. The V segment lost 4 bases and the J segment 9 bases; nucleotides outside the gene matches: 10. CDR3 in DNA: TGCGCCAGCAGCCTCTCCCCGGGACAGGGGGCCAGTGAGCAGTTCTTC. Protein sequence: CASSLSPGQGASEQFF.

The V call is TRBV7-2, the J call TRBJ1-2, with D hard to call. The V end lost 8 bases, the J end lost 6 bases, and 19 bases lay between the germline ends. Germline V gives CDR1 SGHTA, CDR2 FQGNSA. This CDR3 contains 14 residues. CDR3 nucleotide sequence: TGTGCCAGCCTTGCGCAGACTCCCCTCGATGGCTACACCTTC. Amino acid sequence: CASLAQTPLDGYTF.

The DNA of the CDR3 is TGTGCCAGCAGGGGATTGCGGGATAGCAATCAGCCCCAGCATTTT. Amino acids: CASRGLRDSNQPQHF. V usage is TRBV6-1 and J usage is TRBJ1-5; no firm D call. This CDR3 is built from 15 residues. The germline V gene encodes CDR1 MNHNS and CDR2 SASEGT. V lost 6 bases and J 0 bases, leaving 12 bases between the germline ends.

The chain is built from TRBV5-1 and TRBJ2-3; 16 bases match TRBD2. Germline lookup yields CDR1 SGHRS and CDR2 YFSETQ. The CDR3 spans 17 residues. The V gene end was trimmed by 5 bases and the J gene end by 2 bases; junction bases not matched to a gene: 5. Here the CDR3 DNA reads TGCGCCAGCAGGGGGACTAGCGGGAGGGCTTTCACAGATACGCAGTATTTT. Encoded protein: CASRGTSGRAFTDTQYF. Full variable domain (outside the CDR3, taken from reference TRBV5-1 and TRBJ2-3): KAGVTQTPRYLIKTRGQQVTLSCSPISGHRSVSWYQQTPGQGLQFLFEYFSETQRNKGNFPGRFSGRQFSNSRSEMNVSTLELGDSALYLCASRGTSGRAFTDTQYFGPGTRLTVL.

The CDR3 protein is CASSPSASVGLGEKLFF. The DNA of the CDR3 is TGCGCCAGCAGCCCTAGCGCGTCCGTCGGCCTCGGCGAAAAACTGTTTTTT. The chain employs TRBV4-3 and TRBJ1-4; D call uncertain. This CDR3 has 17 residues. V lost 4 bases and J 8 bases, leaving 23 bases between the germline ends. Per the germline V gene, CDR1 is LGHNA and CDR2 is YSLEER.

This clone showed up just a few times. The chain uses TRBV9 and TRBJ2-6; 8 bases align to TRBD2. Trimming at V came to 2 bases and at J to 0 bases, leaving 7 bases not matched to a gene. Per the germline V gene, CDR1 is SGDLS and CDR2 is YYNGEE. This CDR3 spans 18 amino acids. This chain's CDR3 is CASSVSGTYRSGANVLTF. The CDR3 coding sequence is TGTGCCAGCAGCGTTAGCGGGACGTACCGCTCTGGGGCCAACGTCCTGACTTTC.

This clone appeared a single time. V usage is TRBV5-5 and J usage is TRBJ2-1, with 8 bases lining up with TRBD2. V trimming: 3 bases; J trimming: 4 bases; junction bases outside the gene matches: 12. CDR3 length equals 17 residues. Per the germline V gene, CDR1 is SGHKS and CDR2 is YYEKEE (reference sequence). This CDR3 reads CASSYRLAMGSYNEQFF. Written as DNA, the CDR3 is TGTGCCAGCAGCTACCGACTAGCGATGGGTTCGTACAATGAGCAGTTCTTC.

V and J are TRBV2 and TRBJ2-7; D perhaps matches TRBD2 (5 bases). Looked up from germline, CDR1 is SNHLY and CDR2 is FYNNEI. V was trimmed by 3 bases and J by 3 bases, leaving 12 bases between them. The length of the CDR3 is 14 residues. CDR3 sequence reads: CASSEGLAGYEQYF. The CDR3 bases are TGTGCCAGCAGTGAGGGCCTGGCGGGCTACGAGCAGTACTTC. The variable domain in full, with the rest retrieved from reference TRBV2 and TRBJ2-7, is EPEVTQTPSHQVTQMGQEVILRCVPISNHLYFYWYRQILGQKVEFLVSFYNNEISEKSEIFDDQFSVERPDGSNFTLKIRSTKLEDSAMYFCASSEGLAGYEQYFGPGTRLTVT.

The rearrangement links TRBV10-3 to TRBJ1-4, with TRBD1 as a possible D gene (6 bases). V was shortened by 10 bases and J by 0 bases, with 9 bases between the two germline ends. This CDR3 comprises 13 residues. Germline values: CDR1 ENHRY, CDR2 SYGVKD. The CDR3 coding sequence is TGTGCCAGCACAGGGTCAACTAATGAAAAACTGTTTTTT. Its protein is CASTGSTNEKLFF.

The chain joins TRBV7-6 to TRBJ2-1, with 7 nucleotides matching TRBD2. V lost 1 base, J lost 6 bases, and 9 bases stayed unmatched. This CDR3 contains 16 residues. Germline V lookup: CDR1 SGHVS, CDR2 FNYEAQ. The CDR3 reads CASSLGLAGVSNEQFF. CDR3 in DNA: TGTGCCAGCAGCTTAGGTCTTGCGGGAGTGAGCAATGAGCAGTTCTTC.

The V call is TRBV30, the J call TRBJ1-1; no clear D gene. CDR3 length equals 12 residues. V was clipped by 5 bases and J by 1 base, with 8 bases between them. The germline gives CDR1 GTSNPN, CDR2 SVGIG (reference sequence). The CDR3 DNA sequence: TGTGCCTGGGCCCCGAGGAACACTGAAGCTTTCTTT. Translating it yields CAWAPRNTEAFF.